These 29 T cell receptor beta chains were all obtained from the same sample, sequenced in a study of T-cell reconstitution after alpha-beta-depleted transplantation in children. Preparation of the TCRbeta library was carried out with unique molecular identifiers. TCRdb called the PCR reads again in MiXCR, with one record for every CDR3 protein. The sample shows hundreds of thousands of distinct CDR3 sequences, roughly 9.1% of them seen only once. The source material was PBMCs, mostly from graft donor cells, sampled 360 days after TCRalphabeta/CD19-depleted stem cell transplant. All receptors derive from a male patient between 2 and 10 years old who had a stem cell transplant for acute myeloid leukemia, so the T cells may come from the graft donor.

The chain uses TRBV18 and TRBJ1-2; no clear D gene. From germline, CDR1 is KGHSH and CDR2 LQKENI. V was pared by 0 bases and J by 4 bases, with 9 bases between. The CDR3 spans 14 residues. In nucleotides, the CDR3 is TGTGCCAGCTCACCACCGGTAGGACCCTATGGCTACACCTTC. This codes for CASSPPVGPYGYTF.

This clonotype was seen repeatedly, ten times or more. The chain employs TRBV29-1 and TRBJ2-5, with TRBD2 matching over 10 bases. Germline trimming cut 1 base from V and 9 bases from J; bases unmatched to any gene: 11. The CDR3 is 15 residues long. CDR1 and CDR2 from the germline V gene are SQVTM and ANQGSEA. The CDR3 DNA reads TGCAGCGTTGAAGGGGGGACTAGCGCCGTAGGGGCCCAGTACTTC. As protein: CSVEGGTSAVGAQYF.

This clonotype was detected ten times or more. This chain links TRBV7-9 with TRBJ1-5; possibly TRBD1 for D (5 bases). In germline, CDR1 is SEHNR, CDR2 FQNEAQ (reference sequence). This CDR3 region has 13 residues. The V end lost 4 bases, the J end lost 6 bases, and 10 bases lay between the germline ends. The CDR3 protein is CASSSREGQPQHF. CDR3 sequence (DNA): TGTGCCAGCAGCTCCAGGGAGGGTCAGCCCCAGCATTTT.

This clonotype was detected only a few times. The V and J genes are TRBV5-1 and TRBJ2-7; D is possibly TRBD2 (5 bases). The V and J ends lost 0 bases and 1 base respectively, with 8 bases between them. CDR1 SGHRS and CDR2 YFSETQ come from the germline V gene. The CDR3 is 14 amino acids. CDR3 sequence reads: CASSLAPGSYEQYF. CDR3 coding DNA: TGCGCCAGCAGCTTGGCCCCGGGGTCCTACGAGCAGTACTTC.

The chain is built from TRBV29-1 and TRBJ2-7; D is perhaps TRBD1 (5 bases). This CDR3 region has 13 residues. Germline V gene data show CDR1 as SQVTM and CDR2 as ANQGSEA. Deletions cut 4 bases from V and 0 bases from J, with 10 bases between. The CDR3 protein is CSVVDSSSYEQYF. The CDR3 DNA follows: TGCAGCGTTGTAGACAGTAGCTCCTACGAGCAGTACTTC.

This clonotype appeared many times. The chain combines TRBV7-2 with TRBJ2-1; D unresolved. The CDR3 has 13 residues. Per the germline V gene, CDR1 is SGHTA and CDR2 is FQGNSA. V gave up 5 bases and J gave up 5 bases, with 10 bases separating them. The CDR3 DNA sequence: TGTGCCAGCAGCCTGCGTAACGACAATGAGCAGTTCTTC. It yields the protein CASSLRNDNEQFF.

Ten or more counts support this clonotype. The rearrangement links TRBV7-2 to TRBJ2-1; 11 nucleotides align to TRBD2. This CDR3 region has 15 residues. CDR1 is SGHTA, CDR2 FQGNSA, per germline. With V trimmed by 5 bases and J by 2 bases, 2 bases remained unmatched. Here the CDR3 reads CASSVGLAAYNEQFF. The CDR3 nucleotides read TGTGCCAGCAGCGTGGGACTAGCGGCCTACAATGAGCAGTTCTTC.

As regards this clonotype: A much larger clone is a single base away; this may be a read error. The J gene is TRBJ2-3, the V gene TRBV3-1; D may correspond to TRBD1 or TRBD2 (5 bases each). CDR3 length: 13 residues. V was trimmed by 6 bases and J by 5 bases, leaving 12 bases between them. Germline assignment: CDR1 LGHDT and CDR2 YNNKEL (reference sequence). The CDR3 DNA is TGTGCCAGCAGGGACCGGGGCATAGATACGCAGTATTTT. Amino acids: CASRDRGIDTQYF.

In regard to this clonotype: The junction does not match germline at one end; this may be a read error. This rearrangement joins TRBV7-7 to TRBJ2-3, with TRBD1 matching over 8 bases. The germline CDR1 and CDR2 sequences are SSHAT and FNYEAQ (reference sequence). The CDR3 is made up of 20 amino acids. The CDR3 reads CASSLGGTGQFGHGADTQYF. DNA of the CDR3: TGTGCTAGCAGCTTAGGCGGGACAGGCCAGTTTGGTCACGGCGCAGATACGCAGTATTTT.

This clonotype was picked up many times. The rearrangement joins TRBV4-1 to TRBJ2-1, with D unclear. The CDR3 sequence is 13 residues long. Germline CDR1 and CDR2: MGHRA and YSYEKL. V lost 11 bases and J lost 7, with 18 bases in between. This CDR3 is CAASRRFMNEQFF. As DNA, the CDR3 is TGCGCCGCATCCCGGCGGTTTATGAATGAGCAGTTCTTC.

The CDR3: CAISGAFSWGEQTDTQYF. DNA of the CDR3: TGTGCCATCAGCGGGGCCTTTTCGTGGGGGGAGCAAACAGATACGCAGTATTTT. V usage is TRBV10-3 and J usage is TRBJ2-3; a weak D match, TRBD2 (6 bases). Between the trimmed V and J ends, which lost 6 bases and 3 bases, there was a span of 25 bases. Looked up from germline, CDR1 is ENHRY and CDR2 is SYGVKD. This CDR3 contains 18 residues.

This clonotype appeared many times. The genes are TRBV10-3 and TRBJ2-7, with 9 positions matching TRBD2. The CDR3 sequence is 14 residues long. V gave up 8 bases and J gave up 0 bases; unmatched junction bases: 5. CDR1 ENHRY and CDR2 SYGVKD come from the germline V gene. CDR3 sequence (DNA): TGTGCCATCTCACTAGCGGGCGTCTCCTACGAGCAGTACTTC. It codes for CAISLAGVSYEQYF.

In nucleotides, the CDR3 is TGCAGTGCCACCGGAGAGGGGCAGACAAGCTCTGGAAACACCATATATTTT. This codes for CSATGEGQTSSGNTIYF. The genes are TRBV20-1 and TRBJ1-3; tentatively, D is TRBD1 (5 bases). CDR3 size: 17 residues. Germline V gene sequence: CDR1 DFQATT, CDR2 SNEGSKA (reference sequence). The V end was cut by 6 bases, the J end by 0 bases, with 21 bases between.

This clonotype was picked up a small number of times. The chain couples TRBV29-1 to TRBJ2-2; 7 nucleotides match TRBD1. In germline, CDR1 is SQVTM, CDR2 ANQGSEA. Trimming at V came to 7 bases and at J to 3 bases, leaving 2 bases not matched to a gene. The CDR3 runs to 12 residues. This CDR3 is CSGGQHTGELFF. Here the CDR3 DNA reads TGCAGCGGGGGACAGCACACCGGGGAGCTGTTTTTT.

This chain uses TRBV12-5 with TRBJ2-1; TRBD2 matches 15 bases. This CDR3 contains 18 residues. CDR1 and CDR2 (germline): LGHNT, FRNRAP. The V gene end was trimmed by 4 bases and the J gene end by 0 bases; junction bases not matched to a gene: 4. This chain's CDR3 is CASGSGTSGRLSYNEQFF. The CDR3 nucleotides read TGTGCTAGTGGTTCCGGGACTAGCGGGAGGCTCTCCTACAATGAGCAGTTCTTC.

Regarding this clonotype: With a much larger clone just one base away, this may be a read error. This chain connects TRBV20-1 to TRBJ2-5; possibly TRBD1 for D (6 bases). CDR3 length: 15 amino acids. The V gene's germline CDR1 is DFQATT and CDR2 SNEGSKA (reference sequence). Here the CDR3 reads CSASRTQGGQETPYF. The CDR3 DNA sequence: TGCAGTGCTTCCCGAACACAGGGTGGCCAAGAGACCCCGTACTTC.

In its sample, this clonotype was seen many times. CDR3 sequence reads: CASSDPGGTTEAFF. CDR3 sequence (DNA): TGCGCCAGCAGTGACCCAGGGGGGACCACTGAAGCTTTCTTT. V usage is TRBV10-2 and J usage is TRBJ1-1, with TRBD1 matching over 7 bases. Trimming removed 3 bases from V and 4 bases from J; junction bases left unmatched: 5. The CDR3 totals 14 residues. Germline CDR1 and CDR2: WSHSY and SAAADI.

This clonotype has just a few counts. V gene TRBV7-9 combines with J gene TRBJ2-5, with D unclear. The V and J ends lost 4 bases and 4 bases respectively, with 7 bases between them. The V gene's germline CDR1 is SEHNR and CDR2 FQNEAQ (reference sequence). The length of the CDR3 is 12 residues. In DNA, the CDR3 is TGTGCCAGCAGCTGGACCCGAGAGACCCAGTACTTC. This codes for CASSWTRETQYF. Together with reference TRBV7-9 and TRBJ2-5, the CDR3 gives the full variable domain: DTGVSQNPRHKITKRGQNVTFRCDPISEHNRLYWYRQTLGQGPEFLTYFQNEAQLEKSRLLSDRFSAERPKGSFSTLEIQRTEQGDSAMYLCASSWTRETQYFGPGTRLLVL.

This clonotype was seen ten or more times. The rearrangement uses TRBV12-3 or TRBV12-4 and TRBJ1-1, with unresolved D. Trimming took 3 bases from V and 4 from J, leaving 12 bases between them. The CDR3 runs 14 residues. The CDR3 DNA reads as TGTGCCAGCAGTTTCCGTTCTCGGGTCACTGAAGCTTTCTTT. Translating it yields CASSFRSRVTEAFF.

The rearrangement uses TRBV7-2 and TRBJ2-3, with D tentatively TRBD2 (8 bases). Trimming took off 4 bases at V and 11 bases at J, with 22 bases between the two ends. The CDR3 extends over 15 amino acids. From germline, CDR1 is SGHTA and CDR2 FQGNSA. The CDR3 region is CASSWEREHSGGQYF. In DNA, the CDR3 is TGTGCCAGCAGCTGGGAGCGGGAGCACTCAGGGGGGCAGTATTTT.

The chain joins TRBV5-1 to TRBJ2-5, with 7 bases lining up with TRBD1. In germline, CDR1 is SGHRS, CDR2 YFSETQ. With 2 bases clipped from V and 0 bases from J, the junction kept 4 bases outside the gene matches. The CDR3 is 15 residues long. CDR3 sequence (DNA): TGCGCCAGCAGCTTCAACAGGGGTAACCAAGAGACCCAGTACTTC. Its translation: CASSFNRGNQETQYF.

The chain links TRBV27 to TRBJ2-7; no clear D gene. V shed 0 bases and J shed 0 bases, with 9 bases lying between them. CDR1 MNHEY and CDR2 SMNVEV come from the germline V gene (reference sequence). The CDR3 extends over 15 amino acids. CDR3 sequence reads: CASSLSPDSSYEQYF. In nucleotides, the CDR3 is TGTGCCAGCAGTTTATCGCCGGATAGCTCCTACGAGCAGTACTTC.

In its sample, this clonotype was seen a few times. The chain recombines TRBV30 with TRBJ2-7; TRBD2 might be the D (5 bases). This CDR3 has 13 residues. Trimming cost V 3 bases and J 3 bases, with 12 bases left between them. The germline V gene has CDR1 GTSNPN and CDR2 SVGIG (reference sequence). This CDR3 is CAWSGISDYEQYF. DNA for the CDR3: TGTGCCTGGAGCGGGATTTCCGACTACGAGCAGTACTTC.

The chain has TRBV15 and TRBJ2-1; D is perhaps TRBD2 (5 bases). With 5 bases removed from V and 5 bases from J, the gap between germline ends came to 16 bases. The germline V gene encodes CDR1 LNHNV and CDR2 YYDKDF (reference sequence). The CDR3 loop spans 15 amino acids. CDR3: CATSPRAENNNEQFF. The CDR3 DNA sequence: TGTGCCACCAGCCCTCGAGCGGAGAATAACAATGAGCAGTTCTTC.

There are a few counts of this clonotype. The chain combines TRBV5-6 with TRBJ2-7; 7 nucleotides align to TRBD2. V gave up 5 bases and J gave up 5 bases; unmatched junction bases: 10. Germline values: CDR1 SGHDT, CDR2 YYEEEE. CDR3 length: 14 amino acids. Here the CDR3 DNA reads TGTGCCAGCAGACTAGGACTAGTCGGCAACGAGCAGTACTTC. Translation: CASRLGLVGNEQYF.

The chain has TRBV5-1 and TRBJ2-7; possible D gene TRBD1, 6 bases. The CDR3 is made up of 13 amino acids. Germline CDR1 and CDR2: SGHRS and YFSETQ. The ends were cut back, 6 bases at V and 3 bases at J, with 13 bases in the middle. The CDR3 nucleotides read TGCGCCAGCAACCCTGGGGACAACTACGAGCAGTACTTC. Protein: CASNPGDNYEQYF.

The sample holds many counts of this clonotype. The chain is built from TRBV20-1 and TRBJ2-5; 9 nucleotides match TRBD1. The CDR3 is 13 amino acids. Trimming at V came to 2 bases and at J to 4 bases, leaving 2 bases not matched to a gene. Germline assignment: CDR1 DFQATT and CDR2 SNEGSKA (reference sequence). The DNA of the CDR3 is TGCAGTGCTAGACCGACAGGGGGAGAGACCCAGTACTTC. It codes for CSARPTGGETQYF.

In its sample, this clonotype was seen a few times. The chain links TRBV28 to TRBJ2-6, with 7 bases matching TRBD1. Germline CDR1 reads MDHEN; CDR2 reads SYDVKM. After removal of 5 bases from V and 4 bases from J, the junction contained 2 bases not matched to a gene. The CDR3 totals 14 residues. CDR3 DNA sequence: TGTGCCAGCAGTACAGGGGCCGGGGCCAACGTCCTGACTTTC. This encodes CASSTGAGANVLTF.

This clonotype was counted ten times or more. This chain connects TRBV5-1 to TRBJ1-2; D possibly corresponds to TRBD1 (5 bases). CDR1 is SGHRS, CDR2 YFSETQ, per germline. With 0 bases removed from V and 6 bases from J, the gap between germline ends came to 21 bases. This CDR3 comprises 17 residues. CDR3 residues: CASSLEGFLVKWDGYTF. DNA of the CDR3: TGCGCCAGCAGCTTGGAGGGGTTCCTAGTCAAGTGGGATGGCTACACCTTC.